This TCR beta chain is from a study of response to subunit inactivated influenza vaccine. In TCRdb, the RT-PCR reads were re-called with MiXCR into one record per CDR3 protein. The sample records around 530,000 distinct CDR3 sequences, 12% being singletons. The TCR was taken from a man in his forties or fifties who received an inactivated influenza vaccine. This sample comprised PBMCs from blood, obtained on the day of vaccination.

The CDR3 nucleotides read TGCGCCAGCAGCCGACTAGCGGGGGGGGAAGAAGATACGCAGTATTTT. Amino acid sequence: CASSRLAGGEEDTQYF. The chain is built from TRBV10-2 and TRBJ2-3; 14 nucleotides align to TRBD2. The CDR3 length is 16 residues. V lost 6 bases and J lost 5; bases outside the gene matches: 7. Per germline, CDR1 WSHSY and CDR2 SAAADI.